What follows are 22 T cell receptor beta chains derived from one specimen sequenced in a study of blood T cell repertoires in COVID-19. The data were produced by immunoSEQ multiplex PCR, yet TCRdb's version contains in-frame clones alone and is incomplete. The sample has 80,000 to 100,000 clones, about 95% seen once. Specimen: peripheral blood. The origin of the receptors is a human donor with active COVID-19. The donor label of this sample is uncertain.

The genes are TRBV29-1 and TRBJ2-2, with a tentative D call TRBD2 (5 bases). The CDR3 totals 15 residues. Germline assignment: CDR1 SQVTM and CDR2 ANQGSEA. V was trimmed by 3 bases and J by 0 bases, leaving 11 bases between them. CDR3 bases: TGCAGCGTTGAGTCCGGGGTAACGAACACCGGGGAGCTGTTTTTT. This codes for CSVESGVTNTGELFF.

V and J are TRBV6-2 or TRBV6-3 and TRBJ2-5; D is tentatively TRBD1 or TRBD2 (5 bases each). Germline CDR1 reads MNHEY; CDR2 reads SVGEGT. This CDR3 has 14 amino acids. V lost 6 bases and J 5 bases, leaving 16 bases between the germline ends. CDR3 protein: CASSPGWERETQYF. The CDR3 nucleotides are TGTGCCAGCAGCCCAGGGTGGGAGCGGGAGACCCAGTACTTC.

CDR3 DNA sequence: TGTGCCAGCAGCCAAGTGGTCGGCAGGGCTAACTATGGCTACACCTTC. As protein: CASSQVVGRANYGYTF. This chain links TRBV4-2 with TRBJ1-2; D is perhaps TRBD1 (5 bases). Germline V gene lookup returns CDR1 LGHNA and CDR2 YNFKEQ. CDR3 length: 16 amino acids. The V gene lost 1 base and the J gene lost 0 bases, with 12 bases spanning the gap.

The CDR3 DNA sequence: TGCGCCAGACCCTTACGGACTAGCCGGCAAGAGACCCAGTACTTC. Its translation: CARPLRTSRQETQYF. The chain couples TRBV10-1 to TRBJ2-5; 8 bases line up with TRBD2. The CDR3 sequence is 15 residues long. Trimming removed 9 bases from V and 2 bases from J; junction bases left unmatched: 11. Germline V gene data show CDR1 as WNHNN and CDR2 as SYGVQD (reference sequence).

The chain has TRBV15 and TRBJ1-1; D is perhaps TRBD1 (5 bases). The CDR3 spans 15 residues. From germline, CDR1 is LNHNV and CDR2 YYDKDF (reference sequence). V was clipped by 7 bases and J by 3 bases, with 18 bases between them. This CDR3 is CATIPGRAGDTEAFF. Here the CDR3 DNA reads TGTGCCACCATACCGGGGAGGGCGGGGGACACTGAAGCTTTCTTT. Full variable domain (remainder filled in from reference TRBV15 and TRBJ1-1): DAMVIQNPRYQVTQFGKPVTLSCSQTLNHNVMYWYQQKSSQAPKLLFHYYDKDFNNEADTPDNFQSRRPNTSFCFLDIRSPGLGDTAMYLCATIPGRAGDTEAFFGQGTRLTVV.

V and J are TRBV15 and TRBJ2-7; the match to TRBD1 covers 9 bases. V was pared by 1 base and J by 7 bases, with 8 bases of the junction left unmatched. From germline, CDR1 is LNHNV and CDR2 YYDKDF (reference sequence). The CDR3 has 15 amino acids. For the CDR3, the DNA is TGTGCCACCAGCAGAGGAACAGGGGGCGCGGGGGAGCAGTACTTC. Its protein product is CATSRGTGGAGEQYF.

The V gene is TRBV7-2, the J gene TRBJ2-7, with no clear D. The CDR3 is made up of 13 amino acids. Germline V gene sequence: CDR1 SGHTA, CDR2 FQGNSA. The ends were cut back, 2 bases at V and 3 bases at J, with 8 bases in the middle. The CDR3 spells CASSLPTVYEQYF. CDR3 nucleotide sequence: TGTGCCAGCAGCTTACCTACAGTCTACGAGCAGTACTTC.

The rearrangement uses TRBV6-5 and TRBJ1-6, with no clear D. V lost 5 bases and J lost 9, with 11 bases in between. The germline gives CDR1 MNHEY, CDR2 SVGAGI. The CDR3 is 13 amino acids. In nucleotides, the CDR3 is TGTGCCAGCAGTCGGGAAGTACTTTCACCCCTCCACTTT. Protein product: CASSREVLSPLHF.

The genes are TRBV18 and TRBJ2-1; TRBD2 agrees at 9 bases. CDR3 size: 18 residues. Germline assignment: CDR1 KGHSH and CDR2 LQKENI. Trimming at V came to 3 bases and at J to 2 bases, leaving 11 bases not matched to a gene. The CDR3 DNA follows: TGTGCCAGCTCACCGGTAAACAAGGCTAGCGGGACCTACAATGAGCAGTTCTTC. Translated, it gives CASSPVNKASGTYNEQFF.

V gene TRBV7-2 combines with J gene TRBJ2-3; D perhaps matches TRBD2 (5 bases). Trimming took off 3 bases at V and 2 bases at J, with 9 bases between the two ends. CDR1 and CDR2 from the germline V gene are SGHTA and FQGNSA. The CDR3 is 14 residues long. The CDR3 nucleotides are TGTGCCAGCAGCTTCGCGGGCGCCACAGATACGCAGTATTTT. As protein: CASSFAGATDTQYF.

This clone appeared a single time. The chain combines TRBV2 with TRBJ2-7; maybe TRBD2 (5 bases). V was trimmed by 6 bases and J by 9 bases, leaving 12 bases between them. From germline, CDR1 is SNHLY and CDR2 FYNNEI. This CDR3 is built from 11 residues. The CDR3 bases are TGTGCCAGCAGCCGCGAGGGCGGGCAGTACTTC. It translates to CASSREGGQYF. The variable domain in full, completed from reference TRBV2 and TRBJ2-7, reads EPEVTQTPSHQVTQMGQEVILRCVPISNHLYFYWYRQILGQKVEFLVSFYNNEISEKSEIFDDQFSVERPDGSNFTLKIRSTKLEDSAMYFCASSREGGQYFGPGTRLTVT.

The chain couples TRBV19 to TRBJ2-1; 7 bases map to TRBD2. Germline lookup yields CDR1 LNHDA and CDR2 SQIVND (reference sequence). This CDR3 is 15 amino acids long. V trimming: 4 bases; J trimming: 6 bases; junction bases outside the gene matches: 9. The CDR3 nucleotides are TGTGCCAGTAGTACCTCCGGGGCGGGGGTCAATGAGCAGTTCTTC. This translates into CASSTSGAGVNEQFF.

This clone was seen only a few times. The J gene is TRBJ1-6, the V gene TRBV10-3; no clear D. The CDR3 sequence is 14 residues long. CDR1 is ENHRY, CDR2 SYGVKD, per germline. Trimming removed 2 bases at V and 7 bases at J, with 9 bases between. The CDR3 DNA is TGTGCCATCAGTGAGGTAGATCACAATTCACCCCTCCACTTT. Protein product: CAISEVDHNSPLHF.

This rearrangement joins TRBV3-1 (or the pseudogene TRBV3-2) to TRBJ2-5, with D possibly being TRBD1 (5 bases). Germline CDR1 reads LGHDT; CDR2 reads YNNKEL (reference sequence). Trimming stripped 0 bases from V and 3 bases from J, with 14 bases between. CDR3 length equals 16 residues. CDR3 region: CASSQEAQGSKETQYF. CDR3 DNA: TGTGCCAGCAGCCAAGAAGCCCAGGGCTCAAAAGAGACCCAGTACTTC.

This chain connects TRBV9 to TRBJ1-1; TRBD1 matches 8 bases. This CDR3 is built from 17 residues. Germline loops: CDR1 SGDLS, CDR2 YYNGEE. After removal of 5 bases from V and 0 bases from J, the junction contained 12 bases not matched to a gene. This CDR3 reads CASSAKPGQGMNTEAFF. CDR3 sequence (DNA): TGTGCCAGCAGTGCCAAACCCGGACAGGGCATGAACACTGAAGCTTTCTTT.

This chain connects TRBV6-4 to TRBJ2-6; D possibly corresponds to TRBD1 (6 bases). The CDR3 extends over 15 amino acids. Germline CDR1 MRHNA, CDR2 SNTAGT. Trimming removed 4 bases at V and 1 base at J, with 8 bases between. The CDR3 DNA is TGTGCCAGCAGTGCACAGGGATCTGGGGCCAACGTCCTGACTTTC. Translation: CASSAQGSGANVLTF.

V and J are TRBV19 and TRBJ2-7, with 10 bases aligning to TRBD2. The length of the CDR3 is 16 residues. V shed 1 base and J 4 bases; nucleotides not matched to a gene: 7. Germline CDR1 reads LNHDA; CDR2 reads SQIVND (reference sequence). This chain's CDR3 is CASSIVFGTSVYEQYF. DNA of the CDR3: TGTGCCAGTAGTATAGTTTTTGGGACTAGCGTGTACGAGCAGTACTTC. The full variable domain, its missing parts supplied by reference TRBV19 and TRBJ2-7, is DGGITQSPKYLFRKEGQNVTLSCEQNLNHDAMYWYRQDPGQGLRLIYYSQIVNDFQKGDIAEGYSVSREKKESFPLTVTSAQKNPTAFYLCASSIVFGTSVYEQYFGPGTRLTVT.

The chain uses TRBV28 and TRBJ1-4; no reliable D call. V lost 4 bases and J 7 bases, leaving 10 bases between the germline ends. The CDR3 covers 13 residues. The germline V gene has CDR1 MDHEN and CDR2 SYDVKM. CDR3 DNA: TGTGCCAGCAGTTCCGTTTTTTTTGAAAAACTGTTTTTT. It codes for CASSSVFFEKLFF.

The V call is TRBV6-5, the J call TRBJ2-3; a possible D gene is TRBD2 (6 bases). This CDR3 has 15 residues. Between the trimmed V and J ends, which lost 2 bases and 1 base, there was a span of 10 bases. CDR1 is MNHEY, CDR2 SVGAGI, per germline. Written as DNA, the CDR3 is TGTGCCAGCAGTTACAGCGAGCGGGGCACAGATACGCAGTATTTT. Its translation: CASSYSERGTDTQYF.

CDR3 nucleotide sequence: TGTGCCAGCTCACCACCAGGGGGCGATGTATACGAGCAGTACTTC. Amino acids: CASSPPGGDVYEQYF. The chain employs TRBV18 and TRBJ2-7, with 7 bases matching TRBD1. Germline CDR1 and CDR2: KGHSH and LQKENI. The CDR3 sequence is 15 residues long. V was pared by 0 bases and J by 4 bases, with 6 bases of the junction left unmatched.

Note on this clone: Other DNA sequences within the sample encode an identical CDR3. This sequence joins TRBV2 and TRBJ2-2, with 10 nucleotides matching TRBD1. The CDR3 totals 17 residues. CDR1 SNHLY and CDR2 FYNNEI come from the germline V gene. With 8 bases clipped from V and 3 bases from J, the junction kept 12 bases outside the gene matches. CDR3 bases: TGTGCCAGCTTTTGGGGACCCGGGACAGGGGACACCGGGGAGCTGTTTTTT. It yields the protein CASFWGPGTGDTGELFF.

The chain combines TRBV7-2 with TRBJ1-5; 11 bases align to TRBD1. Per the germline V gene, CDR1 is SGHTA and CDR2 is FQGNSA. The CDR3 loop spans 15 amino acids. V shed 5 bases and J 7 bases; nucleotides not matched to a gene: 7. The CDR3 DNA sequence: TGTGCCAGCAGCATGGACAGGGGGCGAGGACAGCCCCAGCATTTT. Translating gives CASSMDRGRGQPQHF.